The clone carrying this T cell receptor (beta chain) has a single count. Its antigen is currently unknown. Libraries were prepared by immunoSEQ multiplex PCR; TCRdb keeps only in-frame clonotypes and omits some of them. The profile shows approximately 2.1 million clones, just over 90% of them singletons. This sample is drawn from a study of shared clonotypes between healthy human individuals. Study observations and caveats: A handful of donors had 5% to 6.5% of their naive CD4 clonotypes in common.

The length of the CDR3 is 15 residues. The ends were cut back, 5 bases at V and 5 bases at J, with 18 bases in the middle. Germline V CDR1 and CDR2: MDHEN, SYDVKM. Sequencing was carried out using naive CD4+ T cells from PBMCs. This sample's subset: CD45RA+ positively selected. This clonotype was obtained from a man younger than 35 in good health. Some clones in this sample may be carry-over from other donors' samples. The rearrangement links TRBV28 to TRBJ2-5, with D hard to call. The CDR3 nucleotides are TGTGCCAGCAGTCCATCCGGGCCCGTGAAGGAGACCCAGTACTTC. This sequence encodes CASSPSGPVKETQYF.